This is a list of T cell receptor beta chains from one sample in a study of shared clonotypes between healthy human individuals. Some clones are missing from TCRdb's copy, which holds only in-frame ones; the method was immunoSEQ multiplex PCR. Of 2,500,000 or so clones listed, 80% to 95% are singletons. Sequencing used naive CD4+ T cells from PBMCs. These TCRs come from a man between 18 and 35 years old in good health. Some clones in this sample may be carry-over from other donors' samples. CDR3s include the opening cysteine and the closing phenylalanine or tryptophan. A D gene is named only where the DNA matches it firmly. Rows give clone size only sometimes, using once, few, many, or a class for an expanded clone.

.,TRBJ2-3,TRBV10-3,TRBD2,CAISDLSGRPADTQYF,TGTGCCATCAGTGACTTGAGCGGGAGGCCCGCAGATACGCAGTATTTT
.,TRBJ2-3,TRBV7-6,TRBD2,CASSPRTSGTTDTQYF,TGTGCCAGCAGCCCCCGGACTAGCGGAACCACAGATACGCAGTATTTT
.,TRBJ2-6,TRBV7-3,TRBD1,CASSLMGQGYSGANVLTF,TGTGCCAGCAGCTTAATGGGACAGGGGTACTCTGGGGCCAACGTCCTGACTTTC
.,TRBJ2-2,TRBV7-2,TRBD1,CASSTQTGTTGELFF,TGTGCCAGCAGCACCCAGACAGGGACCACCGGGGAGCTGTTTTTT
.,TRBJ2-1,TRBV7-2,.,CASSLDGTTTNEQFF,TGTGCCAGCAGCTTAGATGGTACTACAACCAATGAGCAGTTCTTC
.,TRBJ2-1,TRBV5-4,.,CASSSGRTYNEQFF,TGTGCCAGCAGCTCGGGACGGACCTACAATGAGCAGTTCTTC
.,TRBJ1-2,TRBV7-9,TRBD1,CASSLLRQGAAADGYTF,TGTGCCAGCAGCTTATTACGACAGGGGGCTGCTGCCGATGGCTACACCTTC
.,TRBJ2-5,TRBV2,.,CASSGESGYEETQYF,TGTGCCAGCAGTGGTGAGAGCGGGTACGAAGAGACCCAGTACTTC
.,TRBJ2-2,TRBV9,TRBD2,CASSVGVGAGDPANTGELFF,TGTGCCAGCAGCGTAGGGGTTGGGGCGGGAGACCCAGCGAACACCGGGGAGCTGTTTTTT
.,TRBJ1-4,TRBV6-6,.,CASSYGTRNEKLFF,TGTGCCAGCAGTTACGGGACACGAAATGAAAAACTGTTTTTT
.,TRBJ2-7,TRBV6-5,TRBD2,CASKKLAGGSYEQYF,TGTGCCAGCAAAAAACTAGCGGGAGGTTCCTACGAGCAGTACTTC
.,TRBJ1-5,TRBV6-5,.,CASSAGVNQPQHF,TGTGCCAGCAGTGCGGGAGTAAATCAGCCCCAGCATTTT
.,TRBJ2-7,TRBV28,TRBD2,CASRTRGGRAYEQYF,TGTGCCAGCAGGACTCGGGGCGGGAGGGCTTACGAGCAGTACTTC
.,TRBJ1-1,TRBV29-1,.,CSVEGLLRVEAFF,TGCAGCGTTGAAGGCCTTTTGCGGGTAGAAGCTTTCTTT
.,TRBJ2-5,TRBV15,.,CATSRALQETQYF,TGTGCCACCAGCAGAGCACTCCAAGAGACCCAGTACTTC
.,TRBJ2-1,TRBV6-1,.,CASRADSYNEQFF,TGTGCCAGCAGGGCAGACTCCTACAATGAGCAGTTCTTC
.,TRBJ1-1,TRBV30,.,CAWRHSPVVNTEAFF,TGTGCCTGGAGACACTCCCCGGTAGTGAACACTGAAGCTTTCTTT
.,TRBJ2-7,TRBV5-1,TRBD1,CASSLGQGAYNEQYF,TGCGCCAGCAGCTTGGGACAGGGGGCTTACAACGAGCAGTACTTC
.,TRBJ2-1,TRBV6-6,.,CASSRGGTYNEQFF,TGTGCCAGCAGCCGGGGAGGCACCTACAATGAGCAGTTCTTC
.,TRBJ1-2,TRBV5-8,.,CASSSRRPEGGYTF,TGTGCCAGCAGCTCCAGACGGCCGGAGGGCGGCTACACCTTC
.,TRBJ1-1,TRBV13,TRBD1,CASSPTTGRTEAFF,TGTGCCAGCAGCCCTACGACAGGGAGGACTGAAGCTTTCTTT
.,TRBJ2-5,TRBV20-1,TRBD2,CSAREGETQYF,TGCAGTGCCCGGGAGGGGGAGACCCAGTACTTC
.,TRBJ2-3,TRBV5-1,TRBD2,CASSTGTSGYTDTQYF,TGCGCCAGCAGCACCGGGACTAGCGGTTACACAGATACGCAGTATTTT
.,TRBJ1-5,TRBV7-2,.,CASSLGNSNQPQHF,TGTGCCAGCAGCTTAGGGAATAGCAATCAGCCCCAGCATTTT
.,TRBJ2-4,TRBV27,.,CASTPGQGLFGVSKNIQYF,TGTGCCAGCACCCCGGGGCAGGGCCTCTTTGGTGTGTCCAAAAACATTCAGTACTTC
.,TRBJ1-3,TRBV7-9,.,CASSAPGGYGNTIYF,TGTGCCAGCAGCGCCCCCGGCGGGTATGGAAACACCATATATTTT
.,TRBJ2-1,TRBV5-1,TRBD2,CASTTSPHRVDNEQFF,TGCGCCAGCACGACTAGCCCCCATAGGGTAGACAATGAGCAGTTCTTC
.,TRBJ2-7,TRBV5-1,TRBD2,CASSLEGGLAETYEQYF,TGCGCCAGCAGCTTGGAGGGGGGACTAGCGGAAACCTACGAGCAGTACTTC
.,TRBJ2-3,TRBV7-3,.,CASSLRGLSSTDTQYF,TGTGCCAGCAGCCTCCGGGGACTTTCTAGCACAGATACGCAGTATTTT
.,TRBJ2-2,TRBV9,.,CASSVGGRDTGELFF,TGTGCCAGCAGCGTAGGGGGGCGGGACACCGGGGAGCTGTTTTTT
.,TRBJ2-7,TRBV2,TRBD1,CASSRQGAEQYF,TGTGCCAGCAGTCGACAGGGGGCTGAGCAGTACTTC
few,TRBJ1-1,TRBV28,.,CASSPRQVRWVDTEAFF,TGTGCCAGCAGTCCGCGGCAGGTTCGATGGGTGGACACTGAAGCTTTCTTT
.,TRBJ2-3,TRBV19,TRBD2,CASSMGSSGSADTQYF,TGTGCCAGTAGTATGGGATCTAGCGGGAGCGCAGATACGCAGTATTTT
.,TRBJ1-2,TRBV5-1,.,CASSPTNRDWGYTF,TGCGCCAGCAGCCCTACAAACAGGGACTGGGGCTACACCTTC
.,TRBJ2-7,TRBV30,.,CAWSPGTPEQYF,TGTGCCTGGAGCCCGGGGACCCCTGAGCAGTACTTC
.,TRBJ2-7,TRBV27,.,CASSFGPGPDYNDEQYF,TGTGCCAGCAGTTTTGGTCCCGGCCCAGACTACAACGACGAGCAGTACTTC
.,TRBJ2-7,TRBV28,TRBD2,CASLTSGKYEQYF,TGTGCCAGCTTAACTAGCGGGAAATACGAGCAGTACTTC
.,TRBJ1-1,TRBV19,.,CASSSPGGALGEAFF,TGTGCCAGTAGTAGCCCCGGGGGGGCGCTCGGTGAAGCTTTCTTT
.,TRBJ2-7,TRBV5-1,.,CASSGTAPYEQYF,TGCGCCAGCTCCGGGACGGCTCCCTACGAGCAGTACTTC
.,TRBJ2-1,TRBV11-3,.,CASSLAPTTHNEQFF,TGTGCCAGCAGCTTAGCCCCGACTACCCACAATGAGCAGTTCTTC
once,TRBJ1-1,TRBV5-1,.,CASSEIGLGSTEAFF,TGCGCCAGCAGTGAAATTGGGTTGGGAAGCACTGAAGCTTTCTTT
.,TRBJ2-5,TRBV5-1,.,CASRRGLETQYF,TGCGCCAGCAGAAGGGGCTTAGAGACCCAGTACTTC
.,TRBJ2-7,TRBV28,.,CASSWDGYEQYF,TGTGCCAGCAGTTGGGACGGCTACGAGCAGTACTTC
few,TRBJ1-1,TRBV9,.,CASSVAGNTEAFF,TGTGCCAGCAGCGTAGCAGGGAACACTGAAGCTTTCTTT
.,TRBJ1-2,TRBV19,.,CASMDLTGFNYGYTF,TGTGCCAGTATGGATTTGACAGGATTTAACTATGGCTACACCTTC
.,TRBJ1-1,TRBV6-5,.,CASSYSFNRENTEAFF,TGTGCCAGCAGTTACTCCTTCAATCGGGAGAACACTGAAGCTTTCTTT
.,TRBJ2-3,TRBV7-2,TRBD2,CASSSGTMRGVEQYF,TGTGCCAGCAGCTCGGGGACTATGCGGGGTGTAGAGCAGTATTTT
.,TRBJ2-2,TRBV6-1,.,CASSGQSNTGELFF,TGTGCCAGCAGCGGACAGTCGAACACCGGGGAGCTGTTTTTT
.,TRBJ2-3,TRBV7-3,.,CASSLDYYGSDTQYF,TGTGCCAGCAGCTTAGACTACTACGGCTCAGATACGCAGTATTTT
once,TRBJ2-1,TRBV29-1,TRBD2,CSVDRYRTSSYNEQFF,TGCAGCGTTGACCGATATCGGACTAGCTCCTACAATGAGCAGTTCTTC
.,TRBJ1-1,TRBV11-2,TRBD1,CASSKGTGGATEAFF,TGTGCCAGCAGTAAAGGGACAGGGGGCGCGACTGAAGCTTTCTTT
.,TRBJ2-7,TRBV28,.,CASSYPGPSPYEQYF,TGTGCCAGCAGTTACCCCGGTCCCAGCCCCTACGAGCAGTACTTC
once,TRBJ2-2,TRBV27,.,CASSLDAGGGTGELFF,TGTGCCAGCAGTTTAGACGCAGGGGGGGGCACCGGGGAGCTGTTTTTT
.,TRBJ1-3,TRBV7-9,.,CASSLNVDTPTIYF,TGTGCCAGCAGCTTAAACGTGGACACTCCCACCATATATTTT
.,TRBJ2-5,TRBV27,TRBD1,CASSLGQGATQYF,TGTGCCAGCAGTTTAGGACAGGGGGCGACCCAGTACTTC
.,TRBJ2-1,TRBV11-3,.,CASSGHNEQFF,TGTGCCAGCAGCGGCCACAATGAGCAGTTCTTC
.,TRBJ2-7,TRBV30,.,CAWSGAPYEQYF,TGTGCCTGGAGTGGGGCCCCCTACGAGCAGTACTTC
.,TRBJ2-1,TRBV28,.,CASGGASGYNEQFF,TGTGCCAGCGGGGGGGCTAGCGGCTACAATGAGCAGTTCTTC
.,TRBJ2-1,TRBV6-5,TRBD2,CASSLAGSSYNEQFF,TGTGCCAGCAGTTTAGCGGGGAGCTCCTACAATGAGCAGTTCTTC
.,TRBJ1-1,TRBV4-1,.,CASSQPGKGKSTEAFF,TGCGCCAGCAGCCAACCGGGGAAAGGGAAAAGCACTGAAGCTTTCTTT